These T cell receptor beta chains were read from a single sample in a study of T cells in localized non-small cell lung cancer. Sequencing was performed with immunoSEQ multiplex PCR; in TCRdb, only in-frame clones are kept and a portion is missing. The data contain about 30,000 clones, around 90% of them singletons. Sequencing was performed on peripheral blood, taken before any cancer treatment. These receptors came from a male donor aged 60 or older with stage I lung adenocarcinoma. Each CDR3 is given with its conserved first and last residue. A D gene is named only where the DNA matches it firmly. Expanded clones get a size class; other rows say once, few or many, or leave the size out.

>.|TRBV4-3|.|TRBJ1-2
TGCGCCAGCAGCCACGGGGGACGCTATGGCTACACCTTC
CASSHGGRYGYTF
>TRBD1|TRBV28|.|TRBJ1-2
TGTGCCAGCAGTCTCCCGACAGGGGGGGGCTATGGCTACACCTTC
CASSLPTGGGYGYTF
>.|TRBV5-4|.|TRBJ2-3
TGTGCCAGCAGCTTGGGCTCAGATACGCAGTATTTT
CASSLGSDTQYF
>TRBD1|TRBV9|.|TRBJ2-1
TGTGCCAGCAGCGCCAGGGGGAGCAATGAGCAGTTCTTC
CASSARGSNEQFF
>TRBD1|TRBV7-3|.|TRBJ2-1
TGTGCCAGCAGCTGGGGGACAGGGACCTACAATGAGCAGTTCTTC
CASSWGTGTYNEQFF
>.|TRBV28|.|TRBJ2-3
TGTGCCAGCAGTTTAAGCCCCTCAGGGACCACAGATACGCAGTATTTT
CASSLSPSGTTDTQYF
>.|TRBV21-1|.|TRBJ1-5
TGTGCCAGAATATTGAGGGGAAAGGGGAATCAGCCCCAGCATTTT
CARILRGKGNQPQHF
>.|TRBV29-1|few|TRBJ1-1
TGCAGCGTTGAGCGGGGTATTGGCACTGAAGCTTTCTTT
CSVERGIGTEAFF
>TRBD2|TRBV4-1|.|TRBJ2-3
TGCGCCAGCAGCCCGGGACTAGCGGGGCTCACAGATACGCAGTATTTT
CASSPGLAGLTDTQYF
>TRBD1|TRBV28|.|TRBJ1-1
TGTGCCAGCACCAAAGGGGGCGCGGTCACTGAAGCTTTCTTT
CASTKGGAVTEAFF
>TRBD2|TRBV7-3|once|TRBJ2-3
TGTGCCAGCAGCTTCGGCGGGGGGAACACAGATACGCAGTATTTT
CASSFGGGNTDTQYF
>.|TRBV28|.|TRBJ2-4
TGTGCCAGCAGTTTATTAGGGGGGTACTACATTCAGTACTTC
CASSLLGGYYIQYF
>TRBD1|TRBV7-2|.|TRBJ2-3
TGTGCCAGCAGCCGTCAGGGGGTGAGAGATACGCAGTATTTT
CASSRQGVRDTQYF
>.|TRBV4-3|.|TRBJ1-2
TGCGCCAGCAGCCAACAATCGGGACATCTCCTAGCTAACTATGGCTACACCTTC
CASSQQSGHLLANYGYTF
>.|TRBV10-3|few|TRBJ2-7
TGTGCCATCGGACAGACCTACGAGCAGTACTTC
CAIGQTYEQYF
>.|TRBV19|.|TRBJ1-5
TGTGCCAGTAGTATTCGGAGGGACCGAAATCAGCCCCAGCATTTT
CASSIRRDRNQPQHF
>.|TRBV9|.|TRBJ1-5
TGTGCCAGCAGCGTCACAGGCGATAGCAATCAGCCCCAGCATTTT
CASSVTGDSNQPQHF
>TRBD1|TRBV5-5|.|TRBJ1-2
TGTGCCAGCAGCTTGGCCATTGGAGGACAGGGCTATCACGGCTACACCTTC
CASSLAIGGQGYHGYTF
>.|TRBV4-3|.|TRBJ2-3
TGCGCCAGCAGCCAAGATAGGCCAGATACGCAGTATTTT
CASSQDRPDTQYF
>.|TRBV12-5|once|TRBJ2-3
TGTGCTAGTGGCATCGGGGGGCCCACAGATACGCAGTATTTT
CASGIGGPTDTQYF
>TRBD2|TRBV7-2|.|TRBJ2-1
TGTGCCAGCAGCTTATGGGCGGGGGGGCCCAATGAGCAGTTCTTC
CASSLWAGGPNEQFF
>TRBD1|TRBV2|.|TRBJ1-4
TGTGCCAGCCGGGGACAGGGGGCGGCTAATGAAAAACTGTTTTTT
CASRGQGAANEKLFF
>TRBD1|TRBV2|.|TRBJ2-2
TGTGCCAGCAGGACCGACAGGGCCGAGCTGTTTTTT
CASRTDRAELFF